One T cell receptor (beta chain) is described in this entry. In the authors' methods: Amplification of reference gene primers was used by the study to estimate nucleated cell counts. Generated by immunoSEQ multiplex PCR, the TCRdb table keeps only in-frame clones and is missing some. From that table come the V and J calls and clone size; the DNA was used to work out D and trimming. This sample carries about 86,000 clones, over 70% of them seen once, and the ten largest clones take over 0.95%. The data were taken from a study of blood T cell repertoires in COVID-19. Study-wide background: Acute-phase and convalescent COVID-19 samples originated in the United States, Italy and Spain. PBMCs, B-cell-depleted T cells, or T cells provided the cDNA or gDNA that made up the material.

The TCR comes from a human donor in a cohort sampled during active COVID-19. The sequenced material came from peripheral blood.

The CDR3 nucleotides are TGTGCCATCCAGGGGGACAGCGATGGCTACACCTTC. Translated, it gives CAIQGDSDGYTF. The rearrangement uses TRBV28 and TRBJ1-2; 7 positions agree with TRBD1. The CDR3 sequence is 12 residues long. CDR1 and CDR2 (germline): MDHEN, SYDVKM. The V and J ends lost 10 bases and 6 bases, in that order; junction bases with no gene match: 8.